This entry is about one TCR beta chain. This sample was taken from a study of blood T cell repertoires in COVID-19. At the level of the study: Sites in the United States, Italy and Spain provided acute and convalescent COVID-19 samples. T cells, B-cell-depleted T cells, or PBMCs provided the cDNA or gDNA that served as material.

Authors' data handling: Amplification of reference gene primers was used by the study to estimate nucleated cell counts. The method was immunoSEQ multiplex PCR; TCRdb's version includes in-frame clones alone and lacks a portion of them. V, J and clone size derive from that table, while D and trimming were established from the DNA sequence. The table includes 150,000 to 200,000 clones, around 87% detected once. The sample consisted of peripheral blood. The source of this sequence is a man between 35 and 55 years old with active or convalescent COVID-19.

The CDR3 loop reads CATSRGGTSDTIYF. CDR3 sequence (DNA): TGTGCCACCAGCAGAGGCGGAACATCGGACACCATATATTTT. The rearrangement links TRBV15 to TRBJ1-3; no firm D call. This CDR3 is 14 amino acids long. Germline CDR1 and CDR2: LNHNV and YYDKDF (reference sequence). V dropped 1 base and J dropped 8 bases, with 12 bases sitting between them.